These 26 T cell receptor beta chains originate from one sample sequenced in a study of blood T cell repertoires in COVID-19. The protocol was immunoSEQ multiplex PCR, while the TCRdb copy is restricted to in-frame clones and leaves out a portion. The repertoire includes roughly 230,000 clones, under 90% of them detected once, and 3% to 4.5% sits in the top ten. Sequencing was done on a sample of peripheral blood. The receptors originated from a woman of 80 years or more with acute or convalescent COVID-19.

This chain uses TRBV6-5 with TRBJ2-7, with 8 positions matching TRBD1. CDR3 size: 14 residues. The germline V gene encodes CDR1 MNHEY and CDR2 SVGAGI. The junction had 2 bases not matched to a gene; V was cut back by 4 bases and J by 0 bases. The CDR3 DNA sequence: TGTGCCAGCAGTTGGGACAGGAGCTCCTACGAGCAGTACTTC. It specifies CASSWDRSSYEQYF.

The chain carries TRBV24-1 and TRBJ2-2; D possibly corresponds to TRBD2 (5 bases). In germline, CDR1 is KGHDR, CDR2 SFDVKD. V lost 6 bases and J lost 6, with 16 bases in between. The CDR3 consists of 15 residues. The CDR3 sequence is CATSFSGSPSGELFF. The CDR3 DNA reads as TGTGCCACCAGTTTTTCGGGGTCGCCTTCCGGGGAGCTGTTTTTT.

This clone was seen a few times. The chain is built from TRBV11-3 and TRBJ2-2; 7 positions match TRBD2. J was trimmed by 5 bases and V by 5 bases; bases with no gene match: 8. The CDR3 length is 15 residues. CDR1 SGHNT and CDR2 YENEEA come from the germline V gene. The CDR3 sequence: CASSPRGERTGELFF. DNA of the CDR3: TGTGCCAGCAGCCCCCGGGGGGAGCGGACCGGGGAGCTGTTTTTT.

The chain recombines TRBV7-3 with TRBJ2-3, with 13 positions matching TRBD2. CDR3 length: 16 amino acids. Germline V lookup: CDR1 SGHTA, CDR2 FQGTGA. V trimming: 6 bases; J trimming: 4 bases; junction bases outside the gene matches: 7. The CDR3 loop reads CASSLGLAGAADTQYF. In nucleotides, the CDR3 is TGTGCCAGCAGTTTAGGACTAGCGGGAGCTGCAGATACGCAGTATTTT.

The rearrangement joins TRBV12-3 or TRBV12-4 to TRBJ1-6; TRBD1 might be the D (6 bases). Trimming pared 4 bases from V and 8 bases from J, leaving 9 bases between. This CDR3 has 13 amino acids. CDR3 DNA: TGTGCCAGCAGTTCCAGGGGTTATTCACCCCTCCACTTT. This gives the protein CASSSRGYSPLHF.

CDR3 sequence (DNA): TGTGCCAGCAGCACTAGTCCCGGGCATTACACCGGGGAGCTGTTTTTT. This gives the protein CASSTSPGHYTGELFF. The chain joins TRBV7-9 to TRBJ2-2; D possibly corresponds to TRBD2 (5 bases). Per germline, CDR1 SEHNR and CDR2 FQNEAQ (reference sequence). V lost 5 bases, J lost 3 bases, and 16 bases lay in between. The CDR3 runs 16 residues. The variable domain in full, with the rest retrieved from reference TRBV7-9 and TRBJ2-2, is DTGVSQNPRHKITKRGQNVTFRCDPISEHNRLYWYRQTLGQGPEFLTYFQNEAQLEKSRLLSDRFSAERPKGSFSTLEIQRTEQGDSAMYLCASSTSPGHYTGELFFGEGSRLTVL.

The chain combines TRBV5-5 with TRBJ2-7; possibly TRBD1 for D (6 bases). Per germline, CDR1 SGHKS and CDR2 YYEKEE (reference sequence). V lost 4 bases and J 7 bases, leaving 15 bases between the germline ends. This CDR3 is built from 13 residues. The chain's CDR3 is CASSLGALSEQYF. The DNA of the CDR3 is TGTGCCAGCAGCCTGGGGGCCCTATCGGAGCAGTACTTC.

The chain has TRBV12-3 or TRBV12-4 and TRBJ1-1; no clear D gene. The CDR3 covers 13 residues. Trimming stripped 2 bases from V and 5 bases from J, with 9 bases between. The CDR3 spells CASSLTTGTEAFF. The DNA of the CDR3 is TGTGCCAGCAGTTTAACCACGGGAACTGAAGCTTTCTTT.

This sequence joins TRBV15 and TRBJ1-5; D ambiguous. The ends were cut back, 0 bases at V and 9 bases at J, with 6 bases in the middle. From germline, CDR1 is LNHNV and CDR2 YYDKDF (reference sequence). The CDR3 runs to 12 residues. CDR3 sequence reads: CATSRDKRPQHF. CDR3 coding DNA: TGTGCCACCAGCAGAGATAAGCGGCCCCAGCATTTT.

The CDR3 loop reads CASSLGVGAAGSPLHF. The CDR3 bases are TGTGCCAGCAGCTTAGGGGTAGGAGCGGCGGGTTCACCCCTCCACTTT. The chain recombines TRBV11-3 with TRBJ1-6; D call uncertain. V lost 1 base, J lost 9 bases, and 16 bases lay in between. CDR1 and CDR2 (germline): SGHNT, YENEEA. There are 16 residues in the CDR3.

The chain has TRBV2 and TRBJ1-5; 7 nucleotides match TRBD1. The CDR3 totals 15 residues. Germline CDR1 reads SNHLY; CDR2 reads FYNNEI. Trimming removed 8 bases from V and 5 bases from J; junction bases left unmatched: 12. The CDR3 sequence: CASGSPPDRDQPQHF. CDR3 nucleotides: TGTGCCAGCGGCTCGCCCCCCGACAGGGATCAGCCCCAGCATTTT.

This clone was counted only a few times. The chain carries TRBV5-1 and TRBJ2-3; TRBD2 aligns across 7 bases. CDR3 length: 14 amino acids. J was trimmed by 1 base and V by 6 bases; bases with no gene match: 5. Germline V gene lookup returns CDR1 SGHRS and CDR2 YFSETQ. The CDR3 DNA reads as TGCGCCAGCACGCCCAGCGGGGGCACAGATACGCAGTATTTT. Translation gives CASTPSGGTDTQYF.

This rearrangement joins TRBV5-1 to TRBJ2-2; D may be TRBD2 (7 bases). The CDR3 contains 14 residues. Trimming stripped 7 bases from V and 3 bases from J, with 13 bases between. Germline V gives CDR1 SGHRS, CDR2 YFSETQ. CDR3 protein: CASGGAGYTGELFF. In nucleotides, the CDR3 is TGCGCCAGCGGGGGGGCCGGGTACACCGGGGAGCTGTTTTTT.

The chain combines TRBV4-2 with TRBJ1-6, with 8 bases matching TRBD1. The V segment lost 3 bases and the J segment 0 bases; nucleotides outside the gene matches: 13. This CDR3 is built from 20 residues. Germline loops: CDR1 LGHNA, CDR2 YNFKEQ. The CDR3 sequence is CASSQDVETGASSYNSPLHF. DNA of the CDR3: TGTGCCAGCAGCCAGGACGTCGAGACAGGGGCGAGCTCCTATAATTCACCCCTCCACTTT.

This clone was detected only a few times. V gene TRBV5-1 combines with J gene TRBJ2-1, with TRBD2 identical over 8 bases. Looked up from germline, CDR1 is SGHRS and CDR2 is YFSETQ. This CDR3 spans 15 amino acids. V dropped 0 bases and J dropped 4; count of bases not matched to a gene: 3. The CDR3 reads CASSLDSGAYNEQFF. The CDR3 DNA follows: TGCGCCAGCAGCTTGGATAGCGGGGCATACAATGAGCAGTTCTTC. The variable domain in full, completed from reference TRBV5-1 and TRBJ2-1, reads KAGVTQTPRYLIKTRGQQVTLSCSPISGHRSVSWYQQTPGQGLQFLFEYFSETQRNKGNFPGRFSGRQFSNSRSEMNVSTLELGDSALYLCASSLDSGAYNEQFFGPGTRLTVL.

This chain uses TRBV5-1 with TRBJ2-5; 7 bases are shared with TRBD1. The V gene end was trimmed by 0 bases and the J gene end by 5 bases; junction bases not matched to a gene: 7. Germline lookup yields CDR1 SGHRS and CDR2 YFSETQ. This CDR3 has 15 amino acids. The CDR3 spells CASSLAPTGPETQYF. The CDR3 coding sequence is TGCGCCAGCAGCTTGGCCCCGACAGGGCCGGAGACCCAGTACTTC.

The CDR3 is CASSSQQGGAFEAFF. In nucleotides, the CDR3 is TGTGCCAGCAGCTCCCAACAGGGCGGTGCTTTTGAAGCTTTCTTT. This chain joins TRBV7-2 and TRBJ1-1, with a possible D match to TRBD1 (6 bases). The germline V gene has CDR1 SGHTA and CDR2 FQGNSA. V shed 4 bases and J shed 7 bases, with 19 bases lying between them. This CDR3 comprises 15 residues.

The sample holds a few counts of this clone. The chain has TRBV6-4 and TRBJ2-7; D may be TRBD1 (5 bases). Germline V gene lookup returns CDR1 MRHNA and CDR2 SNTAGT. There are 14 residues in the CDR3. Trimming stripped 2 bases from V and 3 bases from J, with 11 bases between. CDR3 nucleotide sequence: TGTGCCAGCAGTGACCAGGACATCCACTACGAGCAGTACTTC. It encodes CASSDQDIHYEQYF.

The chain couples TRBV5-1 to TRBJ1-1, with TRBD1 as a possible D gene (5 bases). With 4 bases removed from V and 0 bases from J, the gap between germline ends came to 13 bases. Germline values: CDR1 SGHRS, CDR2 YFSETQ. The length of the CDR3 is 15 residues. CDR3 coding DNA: TGCGCCAGCAGCGGTGGACACAATATGAACACTGAAGCTTTCTTT. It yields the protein CASSGGHNMNTEAFF.

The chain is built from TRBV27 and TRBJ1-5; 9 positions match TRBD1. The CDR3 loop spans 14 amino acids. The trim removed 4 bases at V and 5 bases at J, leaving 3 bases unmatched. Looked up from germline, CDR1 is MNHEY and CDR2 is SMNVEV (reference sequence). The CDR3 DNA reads TGTGCCAGCAGTTCCACAGGGGGCTATCAGCCCCAGCATTTT. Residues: CASSSTGGYQPQHF.

Written as DNA, the CDR3 is TGTGCCAGCAGTAAGGAGGGATTTATCACTGAAGCTTTCTTT. Its translation: CASSKEGFITEAFF. The chain is built from TRBV6-4 and TRBJ1-1, with unresolved D. This CDR3 has 14 amino acids. The germline V gene has CDR1 MRHNA and CDR2 SNTAGT. Trimming removed 5 bases from V and 4 bases from J, with 14 bases in between.

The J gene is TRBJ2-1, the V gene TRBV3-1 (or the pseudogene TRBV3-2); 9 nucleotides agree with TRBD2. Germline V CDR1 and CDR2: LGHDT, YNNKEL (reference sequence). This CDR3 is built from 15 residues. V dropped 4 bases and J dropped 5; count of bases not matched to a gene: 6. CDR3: CASSLSGGLNNEQFF. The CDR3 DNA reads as TGTGCCAGCAGCCTTAGCGGGGGCCTAAACAATGAGCAGTTCTTC.

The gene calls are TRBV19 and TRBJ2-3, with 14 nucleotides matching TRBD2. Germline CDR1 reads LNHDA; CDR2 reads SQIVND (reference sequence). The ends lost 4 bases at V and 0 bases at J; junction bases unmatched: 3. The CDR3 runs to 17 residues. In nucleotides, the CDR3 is TGTGCCAGTAGTAACAGACTAGCGGGGGGGAGCACAGATACGCAGTATTTT. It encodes CASSNRLAGGSTDTQYF.

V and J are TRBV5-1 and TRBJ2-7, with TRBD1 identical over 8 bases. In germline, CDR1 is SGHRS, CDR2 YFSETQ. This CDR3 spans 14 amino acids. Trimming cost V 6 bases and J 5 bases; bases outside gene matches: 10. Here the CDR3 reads CASTLRQGPDEQYF. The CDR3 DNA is TGCGCCAGCACCCTCAGACAGGGGCCAGACGAGCAGTACTTC.

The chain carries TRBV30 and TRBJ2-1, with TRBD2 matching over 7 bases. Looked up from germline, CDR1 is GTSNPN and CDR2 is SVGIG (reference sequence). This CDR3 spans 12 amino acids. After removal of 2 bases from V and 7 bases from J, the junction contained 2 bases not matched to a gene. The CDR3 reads CAWSSRGNEQFF. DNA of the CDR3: TGTGCCTGGAGTTCGCGGGGGAATGAGCAGTTCTTC.

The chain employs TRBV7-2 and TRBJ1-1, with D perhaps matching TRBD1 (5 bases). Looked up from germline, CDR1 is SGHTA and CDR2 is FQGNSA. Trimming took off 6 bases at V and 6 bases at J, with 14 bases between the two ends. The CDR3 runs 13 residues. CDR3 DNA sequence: TGTGCCAGCAGGCAAGGAGGGGTGGCTGAAGCTTTCTTT. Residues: CASRQGGVAEAFF.